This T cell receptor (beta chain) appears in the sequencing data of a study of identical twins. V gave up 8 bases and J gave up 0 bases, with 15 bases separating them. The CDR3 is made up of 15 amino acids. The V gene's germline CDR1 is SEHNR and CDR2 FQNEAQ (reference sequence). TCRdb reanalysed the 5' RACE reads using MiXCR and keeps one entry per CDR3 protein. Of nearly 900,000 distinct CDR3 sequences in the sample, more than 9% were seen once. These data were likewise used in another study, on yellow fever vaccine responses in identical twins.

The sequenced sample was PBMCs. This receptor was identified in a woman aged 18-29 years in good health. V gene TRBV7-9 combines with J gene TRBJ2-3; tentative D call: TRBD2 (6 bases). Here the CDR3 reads CASSTGVVSTDTQYF. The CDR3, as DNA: TGTGCCAGCTCCACGGGAGTTGTGAGCACAGATACGCAGTATTTT.